This T cell receptor beta chain is from a study of blood T cells in healthy people across ages. Together with a sample-barcoded 5' primer, a J-beta primer mix was included in a second PCR lasting about 6 to 11 cycles. Using its own MiXCR run on the 5' RACE reads, TCRdb lists one record per CDR3 protein. The data show over 1,200,000 distinct CDR3 sequences, around 59% seen once. The receptor comes from a man aged 18 to 30 in good health. Sequenced sample: blood.

This chain's CDR3 is CASSLVEHQPQHF. As DNA, the CDR3 is TGTGCCAGCAGTTTGGTAGAGCATCAGCCCCAGCATTTT. The rearrangement uses TRBV28 and TRBJ1-5; D gene ambiguous. V was cut by 3 bases and J by 5 bases, with 8 bases left in between. CDR3 length equals 13 residues. Germline CDR1 reads MDHEN; CDR2 reads SYDVKM.